This T cell receptor (beta chain) was captured by sequencing in a study of glioma-infiltrating T cells. General observations from the study: Only very few CDR3 sequences appeared in both tissue and blood. Above-expected tissue-blood divergence occurred in all gliomas, most in low-grade ones.

Ten or more counts support this clonotype. The antigen remains undetermined. The iRepertoire nested amplicon-rescue multiplex PCR amplified TCR alpha and beta CDR3s from RNA. For one-step reverse transcription and amplification, 100-400 ng of tissue mRNA or PBMC total RNA was used. From the multiplex PCR reads, TCRdb called clonotypes with MiXCR, one entry per CDR3 protein. The data contain some 100,000 distinct CDR3 sequences, less than 30% of them singletons. Germline V gene data show CDR1 as SGHTA and CDR2 as FQGNSA. The CDR3 spans 15 residues. Trimming at V came to 5 bases and at J to 1 base, leaving 5 bases not matched to a gene.

The sequence was collected from a human donor with low-grade glioma or glioblastoma, undergoing nonglioma brain surgery, or in good health (not recorded which). Sequenced: glioma tissue, nonneoplastic brain tissue, or PBMCs (not recorded which). This chain uses TRBV7-2 with TRBJ1-1, with 9 bases lining up with TRBD1. CDR3 loop: CASSTRTGANTEAFF. In DNA form, the CDR3 reads TGTGCCAGCAGCACCCGGACAGGGGCGAACACTGAAGCTTTCTTT.